What follows are 18 T cell receptor beta chains derived from one specimen sequenced in a study of shared clonotypes between healthy human individuals. Method: immunoSEQ multiplex PCR; TCRdb's copy keeps in-frame clones and lacks some. The data show more than 400,000 clones, around 95% seen once. Sequencing was performed on naive CD4+ T cells sorted from blood. Subset described: CD45RA+ positively selected. The receptors here all came from a woman in her twenties or thirties in good health.

The rearrangement joins TRBV2 to TRBJ2-7, with D possibly TRBD2 on 5 matching bases. Trimming cost V 1 base and J 5 bases, with 9 bases left between them. CDR3 length: 13 residues. Germline V gene lookup returns CDR1 SNHLY and CDR2 FYNNEI. CDR3 residues: CASSEGLPNEQYF. As DNA, the CDR3 is TGTGCCAGCAGTGAAGGACTACCCAACGAGCAGTACTTC.

The chain has TRBV11-2 and TRBJ2-5, with a weak D call TRBD2 (5 bases). The J call may be faulty, since TRBJ2-7 better matches the DNA end. The CDR3 totals 12 residues. CDR1 and CDR2 (germline): SGHAT, FQNNGV. CDR3 protein: CASSLGEYEQYF. In DNA form, the CDR3 reads TGTGCCAGCAGCTTAGGGGAGTACGAGCAGTACTTC.

This chain uses TRBV28 with TRBJ1-5; the match to TRBD1 covers 10 bases. This CDR3 contains 16 residues. Germline-derived CDR1 and CDR2 are MDHEN and SYDVKM. V lost 6 bases, J lost 6 bases, and 11 bases stayed unmatched. This CDR3 is CASSLRGQGSPQPQHF. The CDR3 DNA reads as TGTGCCAGCAGCCTTAGGGGACAGGGGTCCCCTCAGCCCCAGCATTTT.

The chain is built from TRBV7-7 and TRBJ1-5; D gene uncertain. This CDR3 has 13 residues. Per the germline V gene, CDR1 is SSHAT and CDR2 is FNYEAQ (reference sequence). V gave up 5 bases and J gave up 5 bases, with 10 bases separating them. The DNA for the CDR3 is TGTGCCAGCAGCCAAACTGGGGATCAGCCCCAGCATTTT. Protein: CASSQTGDQPQHF.

This chain connects TRBV28 to TRBJ2-6; D remains unclear. Looked up from germline, CDR1 is MDHEN and CDR2 is SYDVKM. Trimming removed 4 bases at V and 4 bases at J, with 17 bases between. The CDR3 has 17 residues. CDR3 amino acids: CASSSGTSPWGANVLTF. The CDR3 nucleotides read TGTGCCAGCAGTTCCGGTACAAGCCCTTGGGGGGCCAACGTCCTGACTTTC.

On this clone itself: At the DNA level, this CDR3 is encoded by other sequences in the same sample as well. The rearrangement uses TRBV14 and TRBJ2-2; D gene uncertain. Germline-derived CDR1 and CDR2 are SGHDN and FVKESK. V lost 0 bases and J 1 base, leaving 3 bases between the germline ends. The CDR3 loop spans 14 amino acids. The DNA of the CDR3 is TGTGCCAGCAGCCAAGACTTGAACACCGGGGAGCTGTTTTTT. This sequence encodes CASSQDLNTGELFF.

This sequence joins TRBV28 and TRBJ2-7; tentatively, D is TRBD2 (5 bases). Trimming took off 5 bases at V and 0 bases at J, with 17 bases between the two ends. CDR1 is MDHEN and CDR2 is SYDVKM in the germline V gene. The CDR3 totals 16 residues. The CDR3 here is CASSGPAATSSYEQYF. In nucleotides, the CDR3 is TGTGCCAGCAGTGGGCCGGCGGCCACTAGCTCCTACGAGCAGTACTTC.

The chain couples TRBV7-3 to TRBJ2-7, with 7 bases fitting TRBD1. CDR1 is SGHTA and CDR2 is FQGTGA in the germline V gene. The CDR3 contains 14 residues. J was trimmed by 2 bases and V by 5 bases; bases with no gene match: 6. CDR3 sequence reads: CASSHSDRAYEQYF. In DNA form, the CDR3 reads TGTGCCAGCAGCCATTCTGACAGGGCCTACGAGCAGTACTTC.

This chain connects TRBV28 to TRBJ1-4; D is ambiguous. Trimming took 7 bases from V and 8 from J, leaving 8 bases between them. The CDR3 is made up of 11 amino acids. Looked up from germline, CDR1 is MDHEN and CDR2 is SYDVKM. CDR3 sequence: CASKRKEKLFF. In nucleotides, the CDR3 is TGTGCCAGCAAACGTAAGGAAAAACTGTTTTTT.

This clone has a single count. The V and J genes are TRBV10-3 and TRBJ2-1; 11 bases are a match to TRBD2. J gave up 4 bases and V 4 bases, and 6 bases lay outside the gene matches. Germline CDR1 is ENHRY and CDR2 is SYGVKD. The CDR3 runs 16 residues. CDR3 in DNA: TGTGCCATCAGTGGGCCAACTAGCGGGAGTTACAATGAGCAGTTCTTC. Its protein is CAISGPTSGSYNEQFF.

This rearrangement joins TRBV28 to TRBJ2-5; 7 bases align to TRBD1. The junction had 6 bases not matched to a gene; V was cut back by 3 bases and J by 5 bases. The CDR3 extends over 14 amino acids. Germline lookup yields CDR1 MDHEN and CDR2 SYDVKM. The CDR3 DNA is TGTGCCAGCAGTTTTACAGGGGTTGGGGAGACCCAGTACTTC. This translates into CASSFTGVGETQYF. The full variable domain, completed using reference TRBV28 and TRBJ2-5, is DVKVTQSSRYLVKRTGEKVFLECVQDMDHENMFWYRQDPGLGLRLIYFSYDVKMKEKGDIPEGYSVSREKKERFSLILESASTNQTSMYLCASSFTGVGETQYFGPGTRLLVL.

CDR3 sequence: CSVLSETQYF. CDR3 DNA: TGCAGCGTTCTGTCGGAGACCCAGTACTTC. This chain connects TRBV29-1 to TRBJ2-5; D is unresolved. This CDR3 region has 10 residues. Trimming cost V 5 bases and J 5 bases, with 6 bases left between them. Per germline, CDR1 SQVTM and CDR2 ANQGSEA.

V usage is TRBV5-1 and J usage is TRBJ2-1, with D tentatively TRBD2 (5 bases). The CDR3 has 15 residues. The V end lost 1 base, the J end lost 10 bases, and 18 bases lay between the germline ends. Germline V gives CDR1 SGHRS, CDR2 YFSETQ. Here the CDR3 DNA reads TGCGCCAGCAGCTTGTCTAGTAGGACTCCGCGAGAGCAGTTCTTC. Translating it yields CASSLSSRTPREQFF.

The gene calls are TRBV19 and TRBJ1-2; maybe TRBD1 (5 bases). Germline values: CDR1 LNHDA, CDR2 SQIVND (reference sequence). Trimming took 7 bases from V and 2 from J, leaving 17 bases between them. The CDR3 spans 15 residues. The CDR3 DNA reads as TGTGCCAGTAAAGATGCAGGGAAGAGCAACTATGGCTACACCTTC. This codes for CASKDAGKSNYGYTF.

This chain links TRBV28 with TRBJ1-1; D is possibly TRBD1 (6 bases). CDR1 is MDHEN and CDR2 is SYDVKM in the germline V gene. The CDR3 totals 15 residues. V was cut by 7 bases and J by 5 bases, with 20 bases left in between. The DNA for the CDR3 is TGTGCCAGCACACCGCTGGGGGGCATGAGGACTGAAGCTTTCTTT. Residues: CASTPLGGMRTEAFF.

The chain links TRBV5-1 to TRBJ2-5; the match to TRBD2 covers 9 bases. The J segment lost 2 bases and the V segment lost 3 bases, leaving 8 bases of the junction unmatched. From germline, CDR1 is SGHRS and CDR2 YFSETQ. This CDR3 is built from 16 residues. Here the CDR3 reads CASSSERTSAQETQYF. The CDR3 nucleotides read TGCGCCAGCAGCTCGGAAAGGACTAGCGCTCAAGAGACCCAGTACTTC.

This chain connects TRBV11-2 to TRBJ2-1, with D unclear. V gave up 5 bases and J gave up 12 bases, with 23 bases separating them. CDR1 and CDR2 from the germline V gene are SGHAT and FQNNGV. The CDR3 covers 15 residues. The DNA for the CDR3 is TGTGCCAGCAGCGCCTCCCCCGAAACCTCAATGAGGCAGTTCTTC. This translates into CASSASPETSMRQFF. The full variable domain, its missing parts supplied by reference TRBV11-2 and TRBJ2-1, is EAGVAQSPRYKIIEKRQSVAFWCNPISGHATLYWYQQILGQGPKLLIQFQNNGVVDDSQLPKDRFSAERLKGVDSTLKIQPAKLEDSAVYLCASSASPETSMRQFFGPGTRLTVL.

This clone has only one observation. The V gene is TRBV6-4, the J gene TRBJ2-1; D may be TRBD2 (5 bases). Trimming removed 6 bases from V and 12 bases from J, with 24 bases in between. This CDR3 contains 15 residues. The germline gives CDR1 MRHNA, CDR2 SNTAGT. This CDR3 reads CASSETSLALSGQFF. The CDR3 DNA sequence: TGTGCCAGCAGCGAAACTTCTCTAGCCCTATCGGGGCAGTTCTTC.